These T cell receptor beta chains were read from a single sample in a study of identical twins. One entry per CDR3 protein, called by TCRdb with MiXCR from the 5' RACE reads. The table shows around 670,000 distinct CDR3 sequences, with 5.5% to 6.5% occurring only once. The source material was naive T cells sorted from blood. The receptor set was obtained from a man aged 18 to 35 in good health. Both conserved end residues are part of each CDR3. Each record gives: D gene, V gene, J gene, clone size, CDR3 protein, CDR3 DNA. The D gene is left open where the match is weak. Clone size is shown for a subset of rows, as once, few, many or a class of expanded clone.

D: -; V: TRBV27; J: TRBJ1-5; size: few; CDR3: CASSGIVNQPQHF; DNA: TGTGCCAGCAGTGGGATCGTTAATCAGCCCCAGCATTTT
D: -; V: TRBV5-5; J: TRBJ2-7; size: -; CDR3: CASSVRGRETYEQYF; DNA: TGTGCCAGCAGCGTTCGGGGCAGGGAGACCTACGAGCAGTACTTC
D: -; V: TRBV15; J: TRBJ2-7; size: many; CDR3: CATSRDLQFSYEQYF; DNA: TGTGCCACCAGCAGAGATCTCCAGTTCTCCTACGAGCAGTACTTC
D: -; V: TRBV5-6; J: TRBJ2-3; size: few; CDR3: CASSVGQRTDTQYF; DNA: TGTGCCAGCAGCGTGGGGCAGCGCACAGATACGCAGTATTTT
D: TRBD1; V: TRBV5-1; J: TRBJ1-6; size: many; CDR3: CASSLAGQGARNSPLHF; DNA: TGCGCCAGCAGCTTGGCGGGGCAGGGGGCCCGAAATTCACCCCTCCACTTT
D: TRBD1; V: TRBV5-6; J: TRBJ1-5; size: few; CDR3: CASSFSSRGRQPQHF; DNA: TGTGCCAGCAGCTTTTCCAGCAGGGGGAGGCAGCCCCAGCATTTT
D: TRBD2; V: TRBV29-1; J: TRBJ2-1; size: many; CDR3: CSYDPSGSYEQFF; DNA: TGCAGTTATGACCCTAGCGGGAGTTATGAGCAGTTCTTC
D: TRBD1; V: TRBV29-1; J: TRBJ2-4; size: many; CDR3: CSVEDLGTGGGLNIQYF; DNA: TGCAGCGTTGAAGATCTAGGAACAGGGGGAGGATTAAACATTCAGTACTTC
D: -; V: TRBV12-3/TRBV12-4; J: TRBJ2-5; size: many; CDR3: CASSLTRWETQYF; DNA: TGTGCCAGCAGTTTGACTAGATGGGAGACCCAGTACTTC
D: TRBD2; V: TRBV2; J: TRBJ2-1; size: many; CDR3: CASTFAGTSGRARSYNEQFF; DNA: TGTGCCAGCACCTTCGCCGGGACTAGCGGGAGGGCCAGGTCCTACAATGAGCAGTTCTTC
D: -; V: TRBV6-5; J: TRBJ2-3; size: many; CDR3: CASSYETGAGDTQYF; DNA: TGTGCCAGTAGTTACGAGACGGGAGCGGGAGATACGCAGTATTTT
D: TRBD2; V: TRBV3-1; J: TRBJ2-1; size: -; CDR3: CASSPTSGGGGEQFF; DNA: TGTGCCAGCAGCCCGACTAGCGGGGGGGGCGGTGAGCAGTTCTTC
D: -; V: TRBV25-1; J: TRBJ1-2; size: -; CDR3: CASSELGTVTEGYTF; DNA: TGTGCCAGCAGTGAATTGGGAACCGTGACAGAAGGCTACACCTTC
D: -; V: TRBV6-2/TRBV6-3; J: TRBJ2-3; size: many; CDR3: CASRADRATDTQYF; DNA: TGTGCCAGCAGAGCCGACAGAGCCACAGATACGCAGTATTTT
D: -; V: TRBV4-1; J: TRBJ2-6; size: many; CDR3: CASSQDELRGTISPGANVLTF; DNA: TGCGCCAGCAGCCAGGACGAATTAAGGGGGACAATTTCTCCTGGGGCCAACGTCCTGACTTTC
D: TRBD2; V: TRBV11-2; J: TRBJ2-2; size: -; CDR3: CASSYKRGLAPLRGTGELFF; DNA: TGTGCCAGCAGCTATAAGAGGGGACTAGCACCACTCCGGGGCACCGGGGAGCTGTTTTTT
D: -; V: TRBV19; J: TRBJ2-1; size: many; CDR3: CASNLGGPGNEQFF; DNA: TGTGCCAGTAACCTAGGAGGGCCGGGTAATGAGCAGTTCTTC
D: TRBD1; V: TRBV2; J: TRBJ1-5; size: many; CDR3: CASQGQGARSNQPQHF; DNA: TGTGCCAGCCAGGGACAGGGGGCGCGGAGCAATCAGCCCCAGCATTTT
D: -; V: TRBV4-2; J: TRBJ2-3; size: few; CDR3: CASSSGGSLTDTQYF; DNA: TGTGCCAGCAGCAGTGGGGGTTCTCTAACAGATACGCAGTATTTT
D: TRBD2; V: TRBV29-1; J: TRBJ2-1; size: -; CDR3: CSVGLVNNEQFF; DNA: TGCAGCGTGGGACTAGTCAACAATGAGCAGTTCTTC
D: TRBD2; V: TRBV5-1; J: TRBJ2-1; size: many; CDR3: CASSLSGLAGINEQFF; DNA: TGCGCCAGCAGCTTGAGCGGACTAGCGGGAATAAATGAGCAGTTCTTC
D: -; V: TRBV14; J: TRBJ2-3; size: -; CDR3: CASSRRTTDTQYF; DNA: TGTGCCAGCAGCCGGCGGACCACAGATACGCAGTATTTT
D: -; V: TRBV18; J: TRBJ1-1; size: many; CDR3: CASSPAEGGTEAFF; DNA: TGTGCCAGCTCACCCGCTGAGGGTGGCACTGAAGCTTTCTTT
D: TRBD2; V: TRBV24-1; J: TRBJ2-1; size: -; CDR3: CATGEGRYNEQFF; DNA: TGTGCCACGGGGGAGGGCCGCTACAATGAGCAGTTCTTC
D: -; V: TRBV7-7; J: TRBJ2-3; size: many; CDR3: CASSPDLSSTDTQYF; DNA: TGTGCCAGCAGCCCGGACTTGTCTAGCACAGATACGCAGTATTTT
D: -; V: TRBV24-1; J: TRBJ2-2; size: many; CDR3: CATSDQRRGVELFF; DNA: TGTGCCACCAGTGACCAACGGCGGGGAGTGGAGCTGTTTTTT
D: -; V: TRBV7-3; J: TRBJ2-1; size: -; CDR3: CASSFNLNEQFF; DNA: TGTGCCAGCAGCTTCAATTTGAATGAGCAGTTCTTC
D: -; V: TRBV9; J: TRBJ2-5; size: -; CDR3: CASSVGTAAGETQYF; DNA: TGTGCCAGCAGCGTAGGGACAGCCGCCGGGGAGACCCAGTACTTC
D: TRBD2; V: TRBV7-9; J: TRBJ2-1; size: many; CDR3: CASSGLAGARSYNEQFF; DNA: TGTGCCAGCTCGGGACTAGCGGGAGCGCGCTCCTACAATGAGCAGTTCTTC
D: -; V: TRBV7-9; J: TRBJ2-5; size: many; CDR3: CASSPPRDQETQYF; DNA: TGTGCCAGCAGCCCCCCCAGGGACCAAGAGACCCAGTACTTC
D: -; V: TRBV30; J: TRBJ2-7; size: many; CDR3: CAWSVPSPEQYF; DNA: TGTGCCTGGAGTGTTCCAAGCCCCGAGCAGTACTTC
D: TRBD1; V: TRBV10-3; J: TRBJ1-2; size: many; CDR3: CAISTGGLNYGYTF; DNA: TGTGCCATCAGCACAGGGGGCTTAAACTATGGCTACACCTTC
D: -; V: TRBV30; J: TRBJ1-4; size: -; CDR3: CAWSDGSWEKLFF; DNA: TGTGCCTGGAGTGACGGGAGTTGGGAAAAACTGTTTTTT
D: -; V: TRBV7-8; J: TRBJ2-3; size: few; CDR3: CASRPLPGFPDTQYF; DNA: TGTGCCAGCAGGCCGCTTCCAGGGTTCCCAGATACGCAGTATTTT
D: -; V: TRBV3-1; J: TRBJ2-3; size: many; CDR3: CASSQSHSTDTQYF; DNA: TGTGCCAGCAGCCAGAGCCATAGCACAGATACGCAGTATTTT
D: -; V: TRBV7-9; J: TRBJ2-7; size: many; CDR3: CASSKTVYEQYF; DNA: TGTGCCAGCAGCAAGACCGTGTACGAGCAGTACTTC
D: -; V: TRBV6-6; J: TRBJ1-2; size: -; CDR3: CASSQLDGTGYTF; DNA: TGTGCCAGCAGTCAGCTCGACGGTACTGGCTACACCTTC
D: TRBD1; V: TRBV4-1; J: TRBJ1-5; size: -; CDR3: CASSHRDREENQPQHF; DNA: TGCGCCAGCAGCCATCGGGACAGGGAGGAAAATCAGCCCCAGCATTTT
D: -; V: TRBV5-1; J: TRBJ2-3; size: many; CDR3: CASSLGPGWMDTQYF; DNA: TGCGCCAGCAGCTTGGGTCCGGGGTGGATGGATACGCAGTATTTT
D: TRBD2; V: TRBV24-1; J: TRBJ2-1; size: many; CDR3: CATSAVLAGGDYNEQFF; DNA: TGTGCCACCAGTGCGGTCTTAGCGGGAGGGGATTACAATGAGCAGTTCTTC
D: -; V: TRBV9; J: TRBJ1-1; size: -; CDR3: CASSVAGFRTEAFF; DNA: TGTGCCAGCAGCGTAGCTGGCTTCAGGACTGAAGCTTTCTTT
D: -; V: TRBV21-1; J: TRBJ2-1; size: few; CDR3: CASSLKLAGDNNEQFF; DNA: TGTGCCAGCAGCCTCAAACTAGCGGGGGACAACAATGAGCAGTTCTTC
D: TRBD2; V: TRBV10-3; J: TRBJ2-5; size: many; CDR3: CAIGPREDMETQYF; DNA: TGTGCCATCGGGCCCCGGGAGGATATGGAGACCCAGTACTTC
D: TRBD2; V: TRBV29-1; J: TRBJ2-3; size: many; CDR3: CSAGLAGRSDTQYF; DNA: TGCAGCGCCGGACTAGCGGGACGATCAGATACGCAGTATTTT